This section outlines one T cell receptor (beta chain) sequence together with its context. This clonotype was observed a few times. Its antigen is currently not known. Base qualities are not recorded, but no much larger clone differs from it by a single base. The instrument given in TCRdb is Illumina HiSeq 1500. TCRdb redid the processing of the public reads, applying fastp at Q25 and MiXCR, and retained in-frame beta chains. Here each entry gathers all rows of one CDR3 protein and keeps the most common genes and DNA. Counted in this sample were 300,000 to 400,000 distinct CDR3 sequences; about 28% of them appeared once. Of the sample, about 20% falls within the top ten clones. The data derive from a study of T cell repertoires in cytomegalovirus infection (dated by TCRdb to the late 2010s). Regarding the research as a whole: Recently identified HLA-C-restricted CMV epitopes, whose presentation resists viral immunomodulation, were targeted by peptide stimulations together with well-studied HLA-B-restricted epitopes. Because public TCR beta signatures pointed to carriage of CMV infection together with the matching HLA type, the HLA type of each donor mattered for the analysis. The paper as a whole reports these results and caveats: The ex vivo response was dominated by HLA-C-restricted CMV-specific TCR beta clonotypes, which also provided the single most frequent clonotype in two of eight donors. In both this cohort and an independent cohort of a few hundred donors, the cumulative frequency of public TCR beta family members distinguished carriers of CMV infection plus the relevant HLA type.

There are 15 amino acids in the CDR3, from cysteine to phenylalanine inclusive. The read is trimmed to its CDR3 DNA, 45 bases read in frame from base 1. Looking up the germline V gene yields CDR1 MGHRA and CDR2 YSYEKL. The V end gives up 1 base and the J end 12 bases, leaving 11 bases in the junction not matched to a gene. The treatment or condition label for this specimen denotes: in vitro stimulation with specific CMV peptide epitopes to enrich CMV-specific T cells. The source is a human donor in good health (CMV status not recorded). Some clones in this sample may be carry-over from other donors' samples. The source material was cultured PBMCs, sampled from culture after CMV antigen stimulation. Recombination linked TRBV4-1 to TRBJ1-5; 8 bases in the junction line up with TRBD1. CDR3 sequence: CASSQAYPGGRDQHF. The nucleotides are TGCGCCAGCAGCCAAGCCTACCCAGGGGGCAGGGACCAGCATTTT.